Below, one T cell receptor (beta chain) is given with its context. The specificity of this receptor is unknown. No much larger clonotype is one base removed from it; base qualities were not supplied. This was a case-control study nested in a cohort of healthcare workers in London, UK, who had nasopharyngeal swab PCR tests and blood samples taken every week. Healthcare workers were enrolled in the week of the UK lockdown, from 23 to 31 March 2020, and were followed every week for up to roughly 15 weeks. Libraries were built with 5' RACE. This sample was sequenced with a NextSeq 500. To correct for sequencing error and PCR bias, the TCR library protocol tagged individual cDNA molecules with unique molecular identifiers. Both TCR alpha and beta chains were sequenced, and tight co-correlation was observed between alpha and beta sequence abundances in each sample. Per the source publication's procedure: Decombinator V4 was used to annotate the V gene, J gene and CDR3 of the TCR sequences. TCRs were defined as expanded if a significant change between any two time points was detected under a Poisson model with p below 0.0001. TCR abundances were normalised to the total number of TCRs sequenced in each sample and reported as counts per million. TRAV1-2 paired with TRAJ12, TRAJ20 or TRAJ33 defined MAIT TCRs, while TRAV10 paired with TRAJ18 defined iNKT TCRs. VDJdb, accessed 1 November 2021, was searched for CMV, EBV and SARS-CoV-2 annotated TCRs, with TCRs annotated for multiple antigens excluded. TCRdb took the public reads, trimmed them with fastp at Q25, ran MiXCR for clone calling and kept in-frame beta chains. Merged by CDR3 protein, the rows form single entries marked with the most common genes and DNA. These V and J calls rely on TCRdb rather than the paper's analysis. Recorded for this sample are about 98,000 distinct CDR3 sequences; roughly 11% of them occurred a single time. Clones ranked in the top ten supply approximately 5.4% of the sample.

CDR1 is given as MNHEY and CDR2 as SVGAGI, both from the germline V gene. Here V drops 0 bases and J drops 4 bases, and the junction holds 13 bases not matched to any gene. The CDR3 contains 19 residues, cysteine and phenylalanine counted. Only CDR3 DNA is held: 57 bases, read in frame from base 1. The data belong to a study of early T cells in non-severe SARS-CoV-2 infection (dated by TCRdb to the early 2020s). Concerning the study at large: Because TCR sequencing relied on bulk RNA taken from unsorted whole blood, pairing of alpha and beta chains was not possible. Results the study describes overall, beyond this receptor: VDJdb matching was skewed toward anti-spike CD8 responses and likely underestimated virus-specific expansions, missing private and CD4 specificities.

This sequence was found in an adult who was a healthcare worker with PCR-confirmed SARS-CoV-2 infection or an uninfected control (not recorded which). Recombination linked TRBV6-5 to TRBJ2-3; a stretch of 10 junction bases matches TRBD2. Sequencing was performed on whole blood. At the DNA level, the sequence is TGTGCCAGCAGTTACTCGAGTAGGGGGCTAGCGGGAGTCCCAGATACGCAGTATTTT. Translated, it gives CASSYSSRGLAGVPDTQYF.